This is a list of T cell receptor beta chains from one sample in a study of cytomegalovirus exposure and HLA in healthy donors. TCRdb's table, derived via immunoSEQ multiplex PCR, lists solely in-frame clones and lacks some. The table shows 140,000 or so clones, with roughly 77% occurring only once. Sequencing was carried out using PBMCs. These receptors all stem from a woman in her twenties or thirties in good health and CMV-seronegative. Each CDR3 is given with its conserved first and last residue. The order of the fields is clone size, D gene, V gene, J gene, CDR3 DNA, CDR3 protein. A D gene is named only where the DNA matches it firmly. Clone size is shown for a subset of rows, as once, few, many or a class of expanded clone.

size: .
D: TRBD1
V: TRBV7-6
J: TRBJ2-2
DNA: TGTGCCAGCAGGCGGACAGGGGTTGGCGGGGAGCTGTTTTTT
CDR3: CASRRTGVGGELFF

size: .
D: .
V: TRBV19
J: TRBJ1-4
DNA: TGTGCCAGTAGTACGATTAGCGGGACAACTAATGAAAAACTGTTTTTT
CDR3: CASSTISGTTNEKLFF

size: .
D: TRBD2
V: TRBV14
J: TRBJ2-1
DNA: TGTGCCAGCAGCCTAGCGGGGGGGCGGTATGAGCAGTTCTTC
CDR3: CASSLAGGRYEQFF

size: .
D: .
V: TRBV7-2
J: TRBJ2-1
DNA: TGTGCCAGCAGCTTAGATGGCCTCCACGCCAGAGAGCAGTTCTTC
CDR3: CASSLDGLHAREQFF

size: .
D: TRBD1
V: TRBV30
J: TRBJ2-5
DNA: TGTGCCTTAACCCCCAAGACAGGGACGCAAGAGACCCAGTACTTC
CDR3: CALTPKTGTQETQYF

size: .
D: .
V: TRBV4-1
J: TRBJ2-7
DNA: TGCGCCAGCAGCCAAGCCCCCACAACCTACGAGCAGTACTTC
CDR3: CASSQAPTTYEQYF

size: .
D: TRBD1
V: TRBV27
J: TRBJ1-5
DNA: TGTGCCAGCAGTCCGGGACAGGCAGTTCAGCCCCAGCATTTT
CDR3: CASSPGQAVQPQHF

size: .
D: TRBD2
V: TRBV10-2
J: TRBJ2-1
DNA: TGCGCCAGCCGACTCGGGACTAGCGGGCCTTACAATGAGCAGTTCTTC
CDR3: CASRLGTSGPYNEQFF

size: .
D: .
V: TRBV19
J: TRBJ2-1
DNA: TGTGCCAGTACCAACTCGGGAACAGAGCAGTTCTTC
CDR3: CASTNSGTEQFF

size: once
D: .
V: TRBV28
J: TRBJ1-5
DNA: TGTGCCAGCAGTTCACAGGGATATAGCAATCAGCCCCAGCATTTT
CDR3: CASSSQGYSNQPQHF

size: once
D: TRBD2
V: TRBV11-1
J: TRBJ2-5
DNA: TGTGCCAGCAGCTACCACCTCCTAGCGGATAAAGAGACCCAGTACTTC
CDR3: CASSYHLLADKETQYF

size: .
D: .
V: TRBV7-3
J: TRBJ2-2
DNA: TGTGCCAGCAGCCTAGGCGGAAACACCGGGGAGCTGTTTTTT
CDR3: CASSLGGNTGELFF

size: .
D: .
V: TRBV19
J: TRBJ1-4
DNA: TGTGCCAGTAGTCACCGGGGGGGTCTTGACGCTGAAAAACTGTTTTTT
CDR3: CASSHRGGLDAEKLFF

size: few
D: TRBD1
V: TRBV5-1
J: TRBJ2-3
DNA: TGCGCCAGCAGCCTCGGGACAGCAACAGATACGCAGTATTTT
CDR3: CASSLGTATDTQYF

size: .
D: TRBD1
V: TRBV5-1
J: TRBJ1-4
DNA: TGCGCCAGCAGCTTGGGGACAGGGGCCTTGAATGAAAAACTGTTTTTT
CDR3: CASSLGTGALNEKLFF

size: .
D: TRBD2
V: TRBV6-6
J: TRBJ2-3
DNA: TGTGCCAGCACCGAAACCCGGGGGGGCACGCAGTATTTT
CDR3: CASTETRGGTQYF

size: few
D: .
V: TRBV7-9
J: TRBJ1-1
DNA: TGTGCCAGCAGCTTTACAGGCTACACTGAAGCTTTCTTT
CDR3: CASSFTGYTEAFF

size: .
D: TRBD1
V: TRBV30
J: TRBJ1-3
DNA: TGTGCCTGGATCAGACAGGGGGCAAACACCATATATTTT
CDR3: CAWIRQGANTIYF

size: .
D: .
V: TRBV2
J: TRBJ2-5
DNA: TGTGCCAGCAGTGTCTTCGGGGGAGACCAAGAGACCCAGTACTTC
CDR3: CASSVFGGDQETQYF

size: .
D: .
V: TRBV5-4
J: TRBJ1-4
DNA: TGTGCCAGCAGCTTACGGACAGAAAATAATGAAAAACTGTTTTTT
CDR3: CASSLRTENNEKLFF

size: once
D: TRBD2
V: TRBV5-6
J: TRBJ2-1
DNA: TGTGCCAGCAGCTTGAGGGTGGCTAGCGGGTACAATGAGCAGTTCTTC
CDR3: CASSLRVASGYNEQFF

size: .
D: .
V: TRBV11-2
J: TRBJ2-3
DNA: TGTGCCAGCAGCTTAGTCGCACTCACAGATACGCAGTATTTT
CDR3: CASSLVALTDTQYF

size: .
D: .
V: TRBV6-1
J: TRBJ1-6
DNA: TGTGCCAGCAGTGAGTACCCCCTATCAGGGAGGTCCTATAATTCACCCCTCCACTTT
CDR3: CASSEYPLSGRSYNSPLHF

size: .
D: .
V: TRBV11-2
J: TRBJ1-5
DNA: TGTGCCAGCAGCTGGGGGGGGGAGAGCAATCAGCCCCAGCATTTT
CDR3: CASSWGGESNQPQHF

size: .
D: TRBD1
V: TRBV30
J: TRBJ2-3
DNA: TGTGCCTGGGGACAGGCCTTCACAGATACGCAGTATTTT
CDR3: CAWGQAFTDTQYF

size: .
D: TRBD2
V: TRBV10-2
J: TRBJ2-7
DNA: TGCGCCAGCAGTGAAGTAATAGCGGGCCACGAGTACTTC
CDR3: CASSEVIAGHEYF

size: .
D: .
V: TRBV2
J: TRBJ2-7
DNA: TGTGCCAGCAGCCAGGCCGGGATCTCCTACGAGCAGTACTTC
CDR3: CASSQAGISYEQYF

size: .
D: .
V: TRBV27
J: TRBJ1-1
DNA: TGTGCCAGCAGTTTATACCGGACTTCTTTGAACACTGAAGCTTTCTTT
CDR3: CASSLYRTSLNTEAFF

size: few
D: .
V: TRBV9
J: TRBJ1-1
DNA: TGTGCCAGCAGCGCCCCGATGGGGGCCTTCTCTGAAGCTTTCTTT
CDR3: CASSAPMGAFSEAFF

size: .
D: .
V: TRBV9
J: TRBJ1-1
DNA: TGTGCCAGCAGCATGCACATGAACACTGAAGCTTTCTTT
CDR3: CASSMHMNTEAFF

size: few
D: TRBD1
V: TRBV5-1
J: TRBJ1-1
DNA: TGCGCCAGCAGCCTTCAGGGGGCGGGCACTGAAGCTTTCTTT
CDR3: CASSLQGAGTEAFF

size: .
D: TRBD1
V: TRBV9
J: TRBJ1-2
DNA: TGTGCCAGCAGCGTAGCTCAGGGGGCATATGGCTACACCTTC
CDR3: CASSVAQGAYGYTF